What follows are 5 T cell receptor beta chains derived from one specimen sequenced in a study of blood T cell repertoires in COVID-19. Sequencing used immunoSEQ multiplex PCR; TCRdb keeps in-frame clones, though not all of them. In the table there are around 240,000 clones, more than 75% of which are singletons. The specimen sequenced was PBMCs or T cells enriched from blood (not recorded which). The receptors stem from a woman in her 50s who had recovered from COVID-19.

CDR3: CASSEESPNLPGNTIYF. The CDR3 nucleotides are TGTGCCAGCAGCGAAGAGTCGCCGAACCTGCCAGGAAACACCATATATTTT. This sequence joins TRBV7-6 and TRBJ1-3; D is undetermined. The length of the CDR3 is 17 residues. The germline V gene has CDR1 SGHVS and CDR2 FNYEAQ. Between the trimmed V and J ends, which lost 5 bases and 4 bases, there was a span of 21 bases. Full variable domain (rest looked up from reference TRBV7-6 and TRBJ1-3): GAGVSQSPRYKVTKRGQDVALRCDPISGHVSLYWYRQALGQGPEFLTYFNYEAQQDKSGLPNDRFSAERPEGSISTLTIQRTEQRDSAMYRCASSEESPNLPGNTIYFGEGSWLTVV.

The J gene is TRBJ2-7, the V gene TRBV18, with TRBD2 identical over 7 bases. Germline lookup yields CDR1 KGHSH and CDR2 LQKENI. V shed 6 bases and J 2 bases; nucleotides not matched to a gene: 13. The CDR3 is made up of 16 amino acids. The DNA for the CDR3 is TGTGCCAGCTCGCCCGGAGGTAGCAGCGGGACCTACGAGCAGTACTTC. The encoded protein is CASSPGGSSGTYEQYF. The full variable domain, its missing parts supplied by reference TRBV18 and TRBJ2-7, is NAGVMQNPRHLVRRRGQEARLRCSPMKGHSHVYWYRQLPEEGLKFMVYLQKENIIDESGMPKERFSAEFPKEGPSILRIQQVVRGDSAAYFCASSPGGSSGTYEQYFGPGTRLTVT.

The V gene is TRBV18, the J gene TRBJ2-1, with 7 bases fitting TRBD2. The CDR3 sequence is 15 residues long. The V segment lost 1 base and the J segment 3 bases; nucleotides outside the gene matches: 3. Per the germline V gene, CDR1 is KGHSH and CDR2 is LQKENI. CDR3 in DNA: TGTGCCAGCTCACCACTGCGGGAGCTCTACAATGAGCAGTTCTTC. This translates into CASSPLRELYNEQFF.

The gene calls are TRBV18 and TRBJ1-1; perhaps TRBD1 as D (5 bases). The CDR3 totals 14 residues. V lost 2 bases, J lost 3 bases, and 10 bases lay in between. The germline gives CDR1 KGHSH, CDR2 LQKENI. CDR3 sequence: CASSPRGGDTEAFF. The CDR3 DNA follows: TGTGCCAGCTCACCAAGGGGTGGGGACACTGAAGCTTTCTTT.

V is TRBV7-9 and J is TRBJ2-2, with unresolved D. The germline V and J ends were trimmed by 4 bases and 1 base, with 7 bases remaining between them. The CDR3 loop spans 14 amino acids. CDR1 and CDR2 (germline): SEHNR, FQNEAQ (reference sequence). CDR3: CASSSSGNTGELFF. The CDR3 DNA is TGTGCCAGCAGCTCGTCCGGGAACACCGGGGAGCTGTTTTTT. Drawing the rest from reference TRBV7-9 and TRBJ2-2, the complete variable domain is DTGVSQNPRHKITKRGQNVTFRCDPISEHNRLYWYRQTLGQGPEFLTYFQNEAQLEKSRLLSDRFSAERPKGSFSTLEIQRTEQGDSAMYLCASSSSGNTGELFFGEGSRLTVL.